The entry that follows covers one TCR beta chain sequence. Trimming shortened V by 1 base and J by 5 bases, and 9 bases separated the two germline ends. From germline, CDR1 is LNHNV and CDR2 YYDKDF (reference sequence). The CDR3 length is 14 residues. The data belong to a study of PD-L1 blockade in urothelial cancer. The overall study: Bladder-origin urothelial cancer in males described about 85% of the roughly 29 patients. Previous chemotherapy exposure amounted to 0 to 3 regimens for patients.

Clones were sequenced by immunoSEQ multiplex PCR, and TCRdb holds only the in-frame ones, with some missing. The sample records fewer than 45,000 clones, approximately 82% being singletons. Patients were diagnosed with urothelial carcinoma, either locally advanced or metastatic. Per patient, between 1 and 8 samples were collected at pretreatment and on-treatment time points. The sample in question was PBMCs, obtained around atezolizumab (anti-PD-L1) treatment. The V gene is TRBV15, the J gene TRBJ2-1; unclear D gene. This TCR was sampled from a man aged 55-75 years with urothelial cancer. The CDR3 loop reads CATSRVAPDNEQFF. CDR3 in DNA: TGTGCCACCAGCAGAGTAGCCCCTGACAATGAGCAGTTCTTC.